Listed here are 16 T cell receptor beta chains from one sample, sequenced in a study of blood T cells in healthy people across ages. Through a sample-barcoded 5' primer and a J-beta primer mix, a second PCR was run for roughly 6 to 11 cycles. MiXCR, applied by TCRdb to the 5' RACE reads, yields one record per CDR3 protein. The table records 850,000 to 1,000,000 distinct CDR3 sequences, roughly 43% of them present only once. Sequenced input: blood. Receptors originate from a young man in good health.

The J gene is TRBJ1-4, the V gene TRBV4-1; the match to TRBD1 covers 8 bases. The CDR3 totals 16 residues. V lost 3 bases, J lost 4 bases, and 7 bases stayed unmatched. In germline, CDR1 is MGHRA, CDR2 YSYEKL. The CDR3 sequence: CASSQGVDRDNEKLFF. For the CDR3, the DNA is TGCGCCAGCAGCCAGGGGGTGGACAGGGATAATGAAAAACTGTTTTTT.

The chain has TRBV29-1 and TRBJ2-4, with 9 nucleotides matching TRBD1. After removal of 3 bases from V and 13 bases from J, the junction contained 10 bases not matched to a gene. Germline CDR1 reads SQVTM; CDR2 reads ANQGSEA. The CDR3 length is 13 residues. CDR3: CSVEGQGTGEQYF. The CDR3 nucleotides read TGCAGCGTTGAGGGACAGGGTACGGGGGAGCAGTACTTC.

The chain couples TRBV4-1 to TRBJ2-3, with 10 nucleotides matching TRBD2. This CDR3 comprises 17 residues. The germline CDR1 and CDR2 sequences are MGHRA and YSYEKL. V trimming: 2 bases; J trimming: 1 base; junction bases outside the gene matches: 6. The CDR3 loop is CASSQTRTSGRTDTQYF. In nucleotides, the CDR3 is TGCGCCAGCAGCCAAACTCGGACTAGCGGCCGCACAGATACGCAGTATTTT.

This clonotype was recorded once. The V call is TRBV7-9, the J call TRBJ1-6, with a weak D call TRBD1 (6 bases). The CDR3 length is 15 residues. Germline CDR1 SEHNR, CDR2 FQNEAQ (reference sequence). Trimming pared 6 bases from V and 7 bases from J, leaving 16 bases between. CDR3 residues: CASSHAGTQNSPLHF. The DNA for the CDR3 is TGTGCCAGCAGTCATGCAGGGACACAAAATTCACCCCTCCACTTT.

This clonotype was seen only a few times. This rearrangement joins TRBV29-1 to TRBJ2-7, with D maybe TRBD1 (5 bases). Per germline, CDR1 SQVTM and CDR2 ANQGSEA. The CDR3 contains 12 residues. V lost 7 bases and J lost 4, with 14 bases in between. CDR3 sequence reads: CSGLTPGYEQYF. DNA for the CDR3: TGCAGCGGTTTGACACCAGGGTACGAGCAGTACTTC.

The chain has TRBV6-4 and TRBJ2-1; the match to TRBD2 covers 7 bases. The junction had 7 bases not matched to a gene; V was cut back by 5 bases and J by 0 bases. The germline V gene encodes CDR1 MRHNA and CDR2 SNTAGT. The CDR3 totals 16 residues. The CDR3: CASSNTSVSSYNEQFF. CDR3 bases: TGTGCCAGCAGTAACACTAGCGTAAGCTCCTACAATGAGCAGTTCTTC.

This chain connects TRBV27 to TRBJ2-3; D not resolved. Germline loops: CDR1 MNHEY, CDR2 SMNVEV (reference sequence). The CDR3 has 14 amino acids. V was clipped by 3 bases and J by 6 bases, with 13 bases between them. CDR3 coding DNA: TGTGCCAGCAGTTTGTCAGAGATATACGATACGCAGTATTTT. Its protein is CASSLSEIYDTQYF.

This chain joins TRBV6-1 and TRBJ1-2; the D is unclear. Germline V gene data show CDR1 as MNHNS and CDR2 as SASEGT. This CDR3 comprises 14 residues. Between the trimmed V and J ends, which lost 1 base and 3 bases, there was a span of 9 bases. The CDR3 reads CASSEVAADYGYTF. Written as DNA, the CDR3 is TGTGCCAGCAGTGAAGTGGCGGCGGACTATGGCTACACCTTC.

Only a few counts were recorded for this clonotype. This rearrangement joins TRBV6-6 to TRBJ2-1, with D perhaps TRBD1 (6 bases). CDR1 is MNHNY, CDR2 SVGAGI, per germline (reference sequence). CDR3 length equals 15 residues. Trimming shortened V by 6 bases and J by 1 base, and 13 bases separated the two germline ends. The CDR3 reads CASSVHRESYNEQFF. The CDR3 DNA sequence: TGTGCCAGCAGCGTCCACAGGGAATCCTACAATGAGCAGTTCTTC.

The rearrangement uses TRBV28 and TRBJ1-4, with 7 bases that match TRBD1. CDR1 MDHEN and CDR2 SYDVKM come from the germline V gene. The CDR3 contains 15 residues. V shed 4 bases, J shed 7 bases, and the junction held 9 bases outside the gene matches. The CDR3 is CASSSTTGWSEKLFF. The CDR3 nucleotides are TGTGCCAGCAGTTCCACGACAGGGTGGAGTGAAAAACTGTTTTTT.

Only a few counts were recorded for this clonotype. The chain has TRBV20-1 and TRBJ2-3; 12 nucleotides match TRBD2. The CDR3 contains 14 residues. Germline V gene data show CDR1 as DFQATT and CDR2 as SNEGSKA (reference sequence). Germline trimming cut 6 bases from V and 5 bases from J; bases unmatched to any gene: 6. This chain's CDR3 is CSAAGTSGLDTQYF. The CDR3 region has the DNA TGCAGTGCGGCCGGGACTAGCGGGTTAGATACGCAGTATTTT.

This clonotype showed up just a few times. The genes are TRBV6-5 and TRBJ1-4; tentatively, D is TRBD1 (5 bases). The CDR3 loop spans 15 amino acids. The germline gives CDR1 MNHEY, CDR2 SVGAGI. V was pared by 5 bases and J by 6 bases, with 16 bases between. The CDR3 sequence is CASSPPGGRDEKLFF. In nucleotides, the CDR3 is TGTGCCAGCAGTCCCCCCGGGGGGAGGGATGAAAAACTGTTTTTT.

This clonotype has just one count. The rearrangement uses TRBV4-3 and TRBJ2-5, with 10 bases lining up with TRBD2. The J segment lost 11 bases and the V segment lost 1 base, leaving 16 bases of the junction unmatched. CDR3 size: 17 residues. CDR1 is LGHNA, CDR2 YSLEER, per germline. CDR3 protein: CASSQAPLAGLRDEQYF. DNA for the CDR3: TGCGCCAGCAGCCAAGCTCCACTAGCGGGGCTTAGGGATGAGCAGTACTTC.

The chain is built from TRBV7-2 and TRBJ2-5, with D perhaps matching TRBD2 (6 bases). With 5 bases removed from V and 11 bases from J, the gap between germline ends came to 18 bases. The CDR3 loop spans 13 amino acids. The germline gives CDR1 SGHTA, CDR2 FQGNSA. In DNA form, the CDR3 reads TGTGCCAGCAGCGTAGGCGGACTACAACAGCAGTACTTC. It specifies CASSVGGLQQQYF. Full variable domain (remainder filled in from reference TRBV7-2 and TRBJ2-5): GAGVSQSPSNKVTEKGKDVELRCDPISGHTALYWYRQSLGQGLEFLIYFQGNSAPDKSGLPSDRFSAERTGGSVSTLTIQRTQQEDSAVYLCASSVGGLQQQYFGPGTRLLVL.

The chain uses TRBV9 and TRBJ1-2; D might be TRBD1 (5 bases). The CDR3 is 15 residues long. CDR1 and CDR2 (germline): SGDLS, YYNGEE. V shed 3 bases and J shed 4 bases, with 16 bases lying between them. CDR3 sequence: CASSGDFGAFYGYTF. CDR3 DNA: TGTGCCAGCAGCGGGGACTTTGGGGCCTTCTATGGCTACACCTTC.

The CDR3 DNA follows: TGTGCCAGCAGTGAGGGGGGGTATCAGCCCCAGCATTTT. As protein: CASSEGGYQPQHF. The chain uses TRBV6-1 and TRBJ1-5; D is perhaps TRBD1 (5 bases). The length of the CDR3 is 13 residues. Trimming pared 3 bases from V and 5 bases from J, leaving 8 bases between. Germline V gives CDR1 MNHNS, CDR2 SASEGT.